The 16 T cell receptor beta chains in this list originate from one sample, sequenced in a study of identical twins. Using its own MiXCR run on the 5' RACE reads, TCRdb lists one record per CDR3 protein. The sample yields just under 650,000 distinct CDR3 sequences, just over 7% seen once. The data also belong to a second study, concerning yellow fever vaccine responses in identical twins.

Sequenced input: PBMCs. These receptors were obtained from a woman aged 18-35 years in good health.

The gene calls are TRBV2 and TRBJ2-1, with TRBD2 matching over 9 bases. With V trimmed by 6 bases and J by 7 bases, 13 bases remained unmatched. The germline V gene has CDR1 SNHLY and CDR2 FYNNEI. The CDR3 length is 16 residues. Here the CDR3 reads CASRNPAGGRLNEQFF. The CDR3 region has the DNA TGTGCCAGCAGGAACCCGGCGGGGGGGCGATTGAATGAGCAGTTCTTC.

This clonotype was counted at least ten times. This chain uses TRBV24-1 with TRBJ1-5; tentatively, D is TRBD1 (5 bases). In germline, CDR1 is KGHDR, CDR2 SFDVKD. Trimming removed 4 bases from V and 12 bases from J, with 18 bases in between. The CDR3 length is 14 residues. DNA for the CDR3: TGTGCCACCAGTGACCCCTCAACAGGTCAGGGCCAGCATTTT. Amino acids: CATSDPSTGQGQHF.

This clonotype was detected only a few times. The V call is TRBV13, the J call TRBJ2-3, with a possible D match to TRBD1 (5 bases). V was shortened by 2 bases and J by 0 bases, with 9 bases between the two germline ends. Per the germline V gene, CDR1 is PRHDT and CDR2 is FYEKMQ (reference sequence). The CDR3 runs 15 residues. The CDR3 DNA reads TGTGCCAGCAGCTTAACCGACAGTAGCACAGATACGCAGTATTTT. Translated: CASSLTDSSTDTQYF.

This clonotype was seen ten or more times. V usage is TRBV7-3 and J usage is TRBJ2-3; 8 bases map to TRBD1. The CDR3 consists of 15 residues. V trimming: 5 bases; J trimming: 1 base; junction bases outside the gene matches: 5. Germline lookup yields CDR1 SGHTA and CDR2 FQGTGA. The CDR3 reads CASSRTGFRTDTQYF. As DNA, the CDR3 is TGTGCCAGCAGCCGGACAGGGTTCCGCACAGATACGCAGTATTTT.

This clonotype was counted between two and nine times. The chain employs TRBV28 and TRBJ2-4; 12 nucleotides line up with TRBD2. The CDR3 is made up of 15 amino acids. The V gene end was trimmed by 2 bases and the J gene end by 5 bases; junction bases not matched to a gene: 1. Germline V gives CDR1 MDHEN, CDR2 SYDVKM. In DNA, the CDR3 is TGTGCCAGCAGTTTACTAGCGGGAGGGGAAAACATTCAGTACTTC. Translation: CASSLLAGGENIQYF.

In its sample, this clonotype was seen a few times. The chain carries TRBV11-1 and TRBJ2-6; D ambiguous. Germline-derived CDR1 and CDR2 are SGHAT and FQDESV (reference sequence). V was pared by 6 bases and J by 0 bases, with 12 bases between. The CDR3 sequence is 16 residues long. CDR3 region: CASRLSWDSGANVLTF. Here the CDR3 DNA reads TGTGCCAGCAGGCTCTCCTGGGACTCTGGGGCCAACGTCCTGACTTTC.

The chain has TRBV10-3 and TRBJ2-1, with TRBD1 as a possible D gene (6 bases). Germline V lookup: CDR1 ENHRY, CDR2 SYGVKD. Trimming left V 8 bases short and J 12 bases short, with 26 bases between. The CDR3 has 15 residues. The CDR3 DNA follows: TGTGCCATCCAAGTGACAGGCCGGTTACCTAACAGGCAGTTCTTC. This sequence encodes CAIQVTGRLPNRQFF.

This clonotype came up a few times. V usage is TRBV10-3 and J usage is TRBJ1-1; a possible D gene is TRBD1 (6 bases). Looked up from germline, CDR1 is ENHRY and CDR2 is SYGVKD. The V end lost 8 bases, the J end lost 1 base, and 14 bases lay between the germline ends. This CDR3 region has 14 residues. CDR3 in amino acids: CAIQPRQENTEAFF. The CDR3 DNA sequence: TGTGCCATCCAACCTCGACAGGAGAACACTGAAGCTTTCTTT.

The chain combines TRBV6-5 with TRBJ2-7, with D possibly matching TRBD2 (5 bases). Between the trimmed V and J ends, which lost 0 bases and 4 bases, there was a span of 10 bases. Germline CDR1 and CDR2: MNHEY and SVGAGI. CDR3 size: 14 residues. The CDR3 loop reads CASSYSQLGYEQYF. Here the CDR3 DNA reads TGTGCCAGCAGTTACTCTCAACTAGGTTACGAGCAGTACTTC.

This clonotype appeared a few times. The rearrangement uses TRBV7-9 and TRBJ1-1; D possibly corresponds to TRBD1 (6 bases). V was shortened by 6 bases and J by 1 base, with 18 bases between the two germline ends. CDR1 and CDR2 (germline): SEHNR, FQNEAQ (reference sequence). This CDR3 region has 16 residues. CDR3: CASRLDQDSPNTEAFF. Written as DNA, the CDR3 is TGTGCCAGCAGACTTGACCAGGACAGTCCGAACACTGAAGCTTTCTTT.

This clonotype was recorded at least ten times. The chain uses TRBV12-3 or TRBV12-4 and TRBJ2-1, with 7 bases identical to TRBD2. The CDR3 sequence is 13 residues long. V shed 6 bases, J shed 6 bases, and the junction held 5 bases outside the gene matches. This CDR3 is CASRHGTTNEQFF. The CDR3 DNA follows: TGTGCCAGCAGGCACGGGACTACCAATGAGCAGTTCTTC.

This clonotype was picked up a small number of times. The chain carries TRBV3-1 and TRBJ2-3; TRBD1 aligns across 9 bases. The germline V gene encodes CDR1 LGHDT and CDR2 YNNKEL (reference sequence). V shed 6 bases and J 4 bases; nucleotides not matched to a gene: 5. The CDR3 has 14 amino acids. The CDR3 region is CASSVDRGSDTQYF. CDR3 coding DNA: TGTGCCAGCAGTGTGGACAGGGGATCAGATACGCAGTATTTT.

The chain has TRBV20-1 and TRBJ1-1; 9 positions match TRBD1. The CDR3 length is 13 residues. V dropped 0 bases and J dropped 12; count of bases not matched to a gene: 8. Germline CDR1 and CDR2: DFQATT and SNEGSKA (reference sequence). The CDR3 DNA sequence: TGCAGTGCTAGAGACCCGGGACAGGGTGGATCTTTCTTT. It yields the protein CSARDPGQGGSFF.

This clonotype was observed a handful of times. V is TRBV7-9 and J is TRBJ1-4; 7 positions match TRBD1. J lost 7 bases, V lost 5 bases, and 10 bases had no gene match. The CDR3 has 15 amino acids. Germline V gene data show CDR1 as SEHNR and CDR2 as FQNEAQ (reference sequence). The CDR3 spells CASSNQRGLSEKLFF. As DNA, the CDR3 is TGTGCCAGCAGCAATCAGAGGGGGCTCAGTGAAAAACTGTTTTTT.

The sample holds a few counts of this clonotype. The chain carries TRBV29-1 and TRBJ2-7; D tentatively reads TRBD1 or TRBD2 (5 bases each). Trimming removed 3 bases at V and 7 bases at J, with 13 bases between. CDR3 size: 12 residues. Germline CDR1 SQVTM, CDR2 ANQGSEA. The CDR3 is CSVEASWGEQYF. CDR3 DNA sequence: TGCAGCGTTGAGGCCAGTTGGGGGGAGCAGTACTTC.

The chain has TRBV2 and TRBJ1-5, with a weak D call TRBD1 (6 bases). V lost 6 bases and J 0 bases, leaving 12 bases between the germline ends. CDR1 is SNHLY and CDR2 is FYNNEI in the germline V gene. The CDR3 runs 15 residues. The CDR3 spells CASRGTFLSNQPQHF. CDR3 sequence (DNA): TGTGCCAGCAGGGGGACATTTCTTAGCAATCAGCCCCAGCATTTT.